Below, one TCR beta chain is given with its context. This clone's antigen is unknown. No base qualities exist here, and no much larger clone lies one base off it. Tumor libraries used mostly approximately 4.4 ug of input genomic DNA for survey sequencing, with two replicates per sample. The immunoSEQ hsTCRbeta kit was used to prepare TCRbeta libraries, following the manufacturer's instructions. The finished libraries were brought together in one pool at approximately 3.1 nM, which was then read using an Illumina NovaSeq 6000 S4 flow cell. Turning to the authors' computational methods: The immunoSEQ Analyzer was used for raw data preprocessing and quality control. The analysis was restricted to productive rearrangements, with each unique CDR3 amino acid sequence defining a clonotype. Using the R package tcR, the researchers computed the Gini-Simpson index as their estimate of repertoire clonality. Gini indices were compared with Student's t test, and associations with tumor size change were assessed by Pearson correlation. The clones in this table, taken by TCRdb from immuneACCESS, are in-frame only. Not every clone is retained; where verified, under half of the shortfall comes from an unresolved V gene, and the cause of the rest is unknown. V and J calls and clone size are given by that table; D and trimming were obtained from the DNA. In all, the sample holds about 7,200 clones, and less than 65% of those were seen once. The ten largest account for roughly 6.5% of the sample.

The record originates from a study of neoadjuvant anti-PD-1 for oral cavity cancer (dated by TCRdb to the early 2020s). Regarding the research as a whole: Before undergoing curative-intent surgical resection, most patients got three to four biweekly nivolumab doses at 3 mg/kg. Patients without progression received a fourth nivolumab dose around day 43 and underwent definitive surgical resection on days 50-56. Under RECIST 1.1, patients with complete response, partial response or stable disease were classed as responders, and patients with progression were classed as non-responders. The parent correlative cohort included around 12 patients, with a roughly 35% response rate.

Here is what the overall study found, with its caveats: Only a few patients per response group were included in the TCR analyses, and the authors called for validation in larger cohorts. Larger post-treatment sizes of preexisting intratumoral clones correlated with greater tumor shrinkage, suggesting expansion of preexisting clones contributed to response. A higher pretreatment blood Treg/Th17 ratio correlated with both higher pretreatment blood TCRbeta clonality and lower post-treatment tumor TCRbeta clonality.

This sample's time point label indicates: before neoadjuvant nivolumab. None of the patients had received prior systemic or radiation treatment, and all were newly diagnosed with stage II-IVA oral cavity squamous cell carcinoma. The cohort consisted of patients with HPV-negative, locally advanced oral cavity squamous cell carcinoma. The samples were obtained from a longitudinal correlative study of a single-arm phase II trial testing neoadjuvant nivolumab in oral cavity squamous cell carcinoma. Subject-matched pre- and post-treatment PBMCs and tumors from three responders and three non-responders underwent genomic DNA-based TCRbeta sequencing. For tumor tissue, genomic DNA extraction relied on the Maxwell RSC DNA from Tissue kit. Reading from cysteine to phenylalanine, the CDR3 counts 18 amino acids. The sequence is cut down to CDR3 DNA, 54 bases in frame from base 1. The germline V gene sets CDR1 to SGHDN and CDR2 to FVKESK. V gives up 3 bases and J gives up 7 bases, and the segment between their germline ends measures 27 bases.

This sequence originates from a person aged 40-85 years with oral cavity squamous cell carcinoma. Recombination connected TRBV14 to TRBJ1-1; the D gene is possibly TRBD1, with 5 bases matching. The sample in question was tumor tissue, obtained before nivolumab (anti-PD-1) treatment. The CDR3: CASSQKGPPGRRVGEAFF. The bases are TGTGCCAGCAGCCAGAAAGGGCCTCCGGGACGGCGGGTGGGTGAAGCTTTCTTT.